This T cell receptor beta chain was sequenced in a study of CD8 T cells in Susac syndrome. Findings and limits, study-wide: Expansion of Susac CD8+ clones peaked in TEMRA cells and in active patients.

After extraction with the RNeasy kit, roughly 0.5 to 1 ug of the RNA was reverse transcribed using random hexamers. The amplification used immunoSEQ multiplex PCR on TCR beta CDR3; it spanned 54 Vbeta and 13 Jbeta. TCRdb reprocessed the immunoSEQ multiplex PCR reads via MiXCR and lists one record per CDR3 protein. This sample has about 190,000 distinct CDR3 sequences, with approximately 95% found just once. From blood CD8+ and CD4+ T cells, the TCR beta chain was sequenced. Negative isolation yielded the CD8+ and CD4+ T cells, while FACS enriched the TEMRA cells. This CDR3 region has 14 residues. Germline values: CDR1 SQVTM, CDR2 ANQGSEA. Trimming removed 0 bases from V and 2 bases from J, with 10 bases in between. Details on this clonotype: Its antigen is undetermined.

This receptor was taken from a human donor with Susac syndrome. Sequencing used CD8+ T cells from PBMCs. The V and J genes are TRBV29-1 and TRBJ1-1; D possibly corresponds to TRBD1 (5 bases). CDR3 nucleotide sequence: TGCAGCGTTGAAGACTGGCAGGGAAACACTGAAGCTTTCTTT. This translates into CSVEDWQGNTEAFF.